This is a list of T cell receptor beta chains from one sample in a study of shared T cell receptors in the human thymus. Clones were sequenced by immunoSEQ multiplex PCR, and TCRdb holds only the in-frame ones, with some missing. Of hundreds of thousands of clones listed, around 87% were seen once; the top ten hold roughly 0.0089%. A further study also used this sample, focusing on human thymus T cells.

The sample consisted of thymocytes. The receptors here all came from a boy less than two years old with a congenital heart defect. Both conserved end residues are trimmed from each CDR3. The order of the fields is V gene, CDR3 length, J gene, CDR3 protein.

TRBV7-2	15	TRBJ1-2	ASSLAEFGTGRYGYT
TRBV9	16	TRBJ2-3	ASSVSPGLAGGTDTQY
TRBV29-1	11	TRBJ2-2	SAPNKNTGELF
TRBV4-1	14	TRBJ2-7	ASSQPGLAGSYEQY
TRBV23-1	15	TRBJ2-4	ASSPEDRELAKNIQY
TRBV6-6	11	TRBJ1-2	ASSSQGAHGYT
TRBV19	15	TRBJ2-3	ASSIRTEYRGTDTQY
TRBV4-1	16	TRBJ1-3	ASSQSAYQVTSGNTIY
TRBV7-9	11	TRBJ1-2	ASSLGSPAGYT
TRBV9	12	TRBJ1-1	ASSGKTVNTEAF